One sample yielded the 20 T cell receptor beta chains listed below, sequenced in a study of OX40 agonist ivuxolimab in advanced cancers. Libraries were prepared by immunoSEQ multiplex PCR; TCRdb keeps only in-frame clonotypes and omits some of them. This table has around 64,000 clones, approximately 90% appearing once. The sample was CD4+ or CD8+ T cells sorted from blood, taken in a trial of the OX40 agonist ivuxolimab. Every receptor here comes from an adult with an advanced solid tumor such as melanoma, head and neck, liver or kidney cancer.

A few counts support this clone. The V gene is TRBV5-1, the J gene TRBJ2-7; 9 nucleotides agree with TRBD1. Germline CDR1 reads SGHRS; CDR2 reads YFSETQ. The CDR3 covers 14 residues. The trim removed 0 bases at V and 4 bases at J, leaving 2 bases unmatched. CDR3 sequence: CASSLGTGVYEQYF. For the CDR3, the DNA is TGCGCCAGCAGCTTGGGGACAGGGGTGTACGAGCAGTACTTC.

The chain joins TRBV19 to TRBJ2-5; 9 positions match TRBD1. V gave up 6 bases and J gave up 4 bases; unmatched junction bases: 15. This CDR3 has 17 amino acids. Germline-derived CDR1 and CDR2 are LNHDA and SQIVND (reference sequence). The CDR3, as DNA: TGTGCCAGTAGCTATAACGCACGTCCACAGGGGGCAGAGACCCAGTACTTC. The encoded protein is CASSYNARPQGAETQYF.

The genes are TRBV5-1 and TRBJ1-1; maybe TRBD1 (6 bases). The CDR3 spans 17 residues. Trimming removed 2 bases from V and 1 base from J, with 18 bases in between. Germline V CDR1 and CDR2: SGHRS, YFSETQ. This CDR3 reads CASSFDRGGAQNTEAFF. The CDR3 nucleotides read TGCGCCAGCAGCTTCGATCGCGGGGGGGCCCAGAACACTGAAGCTTTCTTT.

The V and J genes are TRBV10-1 and TRBJ1-2; 7 nucleotides match TRBD1. Germline CDR1 WNHNN, CDR2 SYGVQD (reference sequence). The CDR3 totals 13 residues. V lost 6 bases, J lost 2 bases, and 3 bases stayed unmatched. CDR3 DNA sequence: TGCGCCAGCAGCCCGGACAGGAACTATGGCTACACCTTC. This codes for CASSPDRNYGYTF.

The chain combines TRBV29-1 with TRBJ2-7; TRBD1 matches at 7 bases. The V segment lost 7 bases and the J segment 5 bases; nucleotides outside the gene matches: 8. CDR1 and CDR2 from the germline V gene are SQVTM and ANQGSEA. The CDR3 runs to 12 residues. The CDR3 DNA is TGCAGCGGGGGGACAGACCGAAACGAGCAGTACTTC. Amino acids: CSGGTDRNEQYF.

The chain couples TRBV28 to TRBJ2-3; 7 nucleotides align to TRBD1. With V trimmed by 6 bases and J by 2 bases, 11 bases remained unmatched. The CDR3 totals 16 residues. Germline CDR1 MDHEN, CDR2 SYDVKM. CDR3 DNA sequence: TGTGCCAGCAGCACCTCCCTTCAGGGGGTCACAGATACGCAGTATTTT. It yields the protein CASSTSLQGVTDTQYF.

The genes are TRBV5-1 and TRBJ2-2, with 7 bases aligning to TRBD2. The CDR3 length is 14 residues. The J segment lost 3 bases and the V segment lost 4 bases, leaving 3 bases of the junction unmatched. Germline CDR1 reads SGHRS; CDR2 reads YFSETQ. CDR3: CASSVAGDTGELFF. CDR3 DNA: TGCGCCAGCAGCGTGGCGGGAGACACCGGGGAGCTGTTTTTT.

This clone has more than one count but fewer than ten. V gene TRBV5-4 combines with J gene TRBJ1-1; the match to TRBD1 covers 10 bases. CDR3 size: 15 residues. Per the germline V gene, CDR1 is SGHNT and CDR2 is YYREEE (reference sequence). V shed 4 bases, J shed 10 bases, and the junction held 13 bases outside the gene matches. The CDR3 nucleotides read TGTGCCAGCAGCCTTGGGAGACAGGGGGCGTTTGGAGCTTTCTTT. It specifies CASSLGRQGAFGAFF.

The chain combines TRBV5-1 with TRBJ2-1, with D perhaps TRBD1 (6 bases). This CDR3 is 16 amino acids long. Per germline, CDR1 SGHRS and CDR2 YFSETQ. V was cut by 0 bases and J by 8 bases, with 18 bases left in between. The CDR3 region has the DNA TGCGCCAGCAGCTTGGAGATTGGGGGCGCAAGCCATGAGCAGTTCTTC. This encodes CASSLEIGGASHEQFF.

This clone was seen a few times. This sequence joins TRBV27 and TRBJ2-1; a weak D match, TRBD1 (7 bases). Germline V gene data show CDR1 as MNHEY and CDR2 as SMNVEV (reference sequence). The CDR3 consists of 15 residues. Trimming took off 7 bases at V and 4 bases at J, with 17 bases between the two ends. The CDR3, as DNA: TGTGCCAGCACGAAGGGGGGACAGAAGTACAATGAGCAGTTCTTC. Its protein product is CASTKGGQKYNEQFF.

This chain connects TRBV15 to TRBJ1-1; the D gene is possibly TRBD1 (5 bases). The ends were cut back, 6 bases at V and 1 base at J, with 15 bases in the middle. This CDR3 has 15 residues. Germline values: CDR1 LNHNV, CDR2 YYDKDF (reference sequence). The CDR3 spells CATSRDLGRNTEAFF. The CDR3 DNA follows: TGTGCCACCAGTAGGGATCTGGGACGGAACACTGAAGCTTTCTTT.

The gene calls are TRBV6-1 and TRBJ2-7; perhaps TRBD1 as D (6 bases). CDR1 is MNHNS, CDR2 SASEGT, per germline. V was cut by 8 bases and J by 5 bases, with 19 bases left in between. The CDR3 sequence is 14 residues long. Here the CDR3 reads CASSEGVLVNEQYF. In DNA, the CDR3 is TGTGCCAGCTCCGAGGGGGTCTTAGTCAACGAGCAGTACTTC.

This chain connects TRBV28 to TRBJ1-5; D call uncertain. Trimming stripped 10 bases from V and 4 bases from J, with 11 bases between. The length of the CDR3 is 12 residues. The germline V gene has CDR1 MDHEN and CDR2 SYDVKM. CDR3 region: CATKGGNQPQHF. For the CDR3, the DNA is TGTGCCACAAAAGGCGGGAATCAGCCCCAGCATTTT.

The genes are TRBV7-3 and TRBJ2-5, with TRBD2 matching 11 bases. The CDR3 is made up of 16 amino acids. The junction had 10 bases not matched to a gene; V was cut back by 5 bases and J by 5 bases. CDR1 SGHTA and CDR2 FQGTGA come from the germline V gene. The CDR3 coding sequence is TGTGCCAGCAGCCACGGGAGACTAGCGGGACAGGAGACCCAGTACTTC. It specifies CASSHGRLAGQETQYF.

DNA for the CDR3: TGTGCCAGCAGCCCCTGTACTCTCAGGGGGCGAGTCACCGGGGAGCTGTTTTTT. It translates to CASSPCTLRGRVTGELFF. V and J are TRBV21-1 and TRBJ2-2; TRBD1, as called in the table, went unchecked against the DNA. TRBV21-1 is termed a pseudogene. The CDR3 spans 18 residues.

This clone was counted between two and nine times. The V gene is TRBV10-3, the J gene TRBJ2-4, with TRBD2 matching over 7 bases. The V gene's germline CDR1 is ENHRY and CDR2 SYGVKD. CDR3 length equals 17 residues. V lost 0 bases to trimming and J lost 8 bases; unmatched junction nucleotides: 13. CDR3 protein: CAISESSGGSSMDIQYF. The CDR3 nucleotides are TGTGCCATCAGTGAGTCGTCCGGGGGGTCAAGTATGGACATTCAGTACTTC.

The CDR3 region has the DNA TGTGCCAGCAGTTACTCAAGAAATGAGCAGTTCTTC. Translation gives CASSYSRNEQFF. The V gene is TRBV6-5, the J gene TRBJ2-1; D gene unclear. The CDR3 totals 12 residues. The V end lost 0 bases, the J end lost 7 bases, and 4 bases lay between the germline ends. The germline V gene encodes CDR1 MNHEY and CDR2 SVGAGI.

This chain links TRBV15 with TRBJ2-7, with TRBD2 matching 14 bases. V dropped 1 base and J dropped 5; count of bases not matched to a gene: 4. This CDR3 comprises 16 residues. CDR1 and CDR2 (germline): LNHNV, YYDKDF (reference sequence). CDR3 nucleotides: TGTGCCACCAGCAGAGCCAGACTAGCGGGGGGGCACGAGCAGTACTTC. The encoded protein is CATSRARLAGGHEQYF.

The V and J genes are TRBV2 and TRBJ2-7, with a weak D call TRBD2 (5 bases). The CDR3 contains 12 residues. The germline gives CDR1 SNHLY, CDR2 FYNNEI. V lost 10 bases to trimming and J lost 4 bases, with 14 bases between them. The CDR3 spells CATSQTGYEQYF. DNA of the CDR3: TGTGCCACCTCCCAAACGGGATACGAGCAGTACTTC. The whole variable domain, filled in from reference TRBV2 and TRBJ2-7, reads EPEVTQTPSHQVTQMGQEVILRCVPISNHLYFYWYRQILGQKVEFLVSFYNNEISEKSEIFDDQFSVERPDGSNFTLKIRSTKLEDSAMYFCATSQTGYEQYFGPGTRLTVT.

This sequence joins TRBV2 and TRBJ2-7; D remains unclear. This CDR3 spans 12 amino acids. In germline, CDR1 is SNHLY, CDR2 FYNNEI. V lost 6 bases and J lost 0, with 6 bases in between. The CDR3 coding sequence is TGTGCCAGCAGAGACATCTCCTACGAGCAGTACTTC. As protein: CASRDISYEQYF.